These 3 T cell receptor beta chains share one sample of origin, sequenced in a study of blood T cell repertoires in COVID-19. Assay: immunoSEQ multiplex PCR; the TCRdb copy retains only in-frame clones and omits some. The repertoire includes around 300,000 clones, around nine tenths of them detected once, and 1% sits in the top ten. Sequences were obtained from peripheral blood. These receptors were obtained from a man in his fifties or sixties with active or convalescent COVID-19.

The chain carries TRBV5-8 and TRBJ1-5; maybe TRBD1 (6 bases). The CDR3 loop spans 15 amino acids. V was pared by 2 bases and J by 6 bases, with 15 bases between. Germline CDR1 and CDR2: SGHTS and YDEGEE. The DNA for the CDR3 is TGTGCCAGCAGCTTAGGGGGGGGGCCGAGTCAGCCCCAGCATTTT. Amino acids: CASSLGGGPSQPQHF.

This chain uses TRBV20-1 with TRBJ1-1, with D possibly being TRBD1 (5 bases). V lost 3 bases and J 4 bases, leaving 18 bases between the germline ends. The germline V gene encodes CDR1 DFQATT and CDR2 SNEGSKA (reference sequence). The CDR3 extends over 15 amino acids. The CDR3 bases are TGCAGTGCTAGTACCCAGCCGGGGGGAGGCACTGAAGCTTTCTTT. It encodes CSASTQPGGGTEAFF.

The chain carries TRBV5-6 and TRBJ2-7; D possibly corresponds to TRBD1 (5 bases). This CDR3 comprises 13 residues. Per germline, CDR1 SGHDT and CDR2 YYEEEE. Between the trimmed V and J ends, which lost 4 bases and 2 bases, there was a span of 10 bases. The CDR3 loop is CASSDTGTYEQYF. The CDR3 DNA is TGTGCCAGCAGCGATACAGGTACCTACGAGCAGTACTTC.